This T cell receptor (beta chain) is drawn from a study of shared clonotypes between healthy human individuals. The study drew its donors from healthy HIV-negative adults without recent acute infections or vaccinations. TCRdb keeps only in-frame clones here, not all; method: immunoSEQ multiplex PCR. This table has approximately 2.1 million clones, about 92% appearing once. The germline gives CDR1 SGHNT, CDR2 YYREEE (reference sequence). This CDR3 region has 16 residues. V lost 3 bases, J lost 2 bases, and 18 bases lay in between. Sequenced sample: naive CD4+ T cells from PBMCs. Described subset: CD45RA+ positively selected. The receptor comes from a man younger than 30 in good health. Some clones in this sample may be carry-over from other donors' samples. This chain uses TRBV5-4 with TRBJ2-7; TRBD1 or TRBD2 may be the D gene (5 bases each). The CDR3 DNA reads as TGTGCCAGCAGCTCGATTCAGTTGGGGGATCCCTACGAGCAGTACTTC. As protein: CASSSIQLGDPYEQYF.